Given below is one T cell receptor (beta chain) in context. The sample holds one count of this clone. Its antigen target is currently unknown. Base qualities are not provided; no much larger clone lies one nucleotide away. This specimen comes from a study of T cell changes during pregnancy in multiple sclerosis (dated by TCRdb to 2018 to 2020). In terms of the full investigation: In women with multiple sclerosis, the researchers looked at how the T cell repertoire shifted as pregnancy progressed.

Germline trimming: 4 bases from V, 5 bases from J; junction bases outside gene matches: 6. The germline V gene sets CDR1 to SQVTM and CDR2 to ANQGSEA. CDR3 length: 13 amino acids, cysteine to phenylalanine. Of all the DNA, just the CDR3 is kept, 39 bases in frame from base 1. The library relied on the immunoSEQ multiplex PCR assay. TCRdb's version of the immuneACCESS table is confined to in-frame rearrangements and falls short of the full clone set. An unresolved V gene accounts for under half of the shortfall where checked; the remainder is of unknown origin. The table for this sample lists about 80,000 clones; around 90% of them were counted only once. The leading ten clones occupy roughly 1.4% of the sample.

The sample was peripheral blood, taken before pregnancy. The TCR comes from a female donor with multiple sclerosis, enrolled in a pregnancy study. In this chain, TRBV29-1 is recombined with TRBJ2-5; TRBD2 matches 8 bases in the middle. CDR3 loop: CSVVGGAWETQYF. Here is the DNA: TGCAGCGTTGTCGGGGGGGCATGGGAGACCCAGTACTTC.